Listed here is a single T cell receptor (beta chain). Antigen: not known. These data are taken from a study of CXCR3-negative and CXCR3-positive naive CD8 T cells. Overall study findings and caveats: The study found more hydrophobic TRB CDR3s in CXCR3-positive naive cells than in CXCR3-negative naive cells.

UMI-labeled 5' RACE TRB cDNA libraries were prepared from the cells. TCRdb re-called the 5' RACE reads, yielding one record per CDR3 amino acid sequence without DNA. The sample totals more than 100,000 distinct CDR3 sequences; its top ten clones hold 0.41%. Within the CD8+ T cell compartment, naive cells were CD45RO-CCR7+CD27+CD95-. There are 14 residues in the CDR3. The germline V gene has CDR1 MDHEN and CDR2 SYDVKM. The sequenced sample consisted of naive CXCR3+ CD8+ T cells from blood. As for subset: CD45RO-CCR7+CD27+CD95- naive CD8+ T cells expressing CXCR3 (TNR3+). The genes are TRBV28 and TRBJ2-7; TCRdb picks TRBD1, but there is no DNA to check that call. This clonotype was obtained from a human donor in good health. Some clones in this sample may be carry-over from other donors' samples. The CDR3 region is CASSPGQEVYEQYF.